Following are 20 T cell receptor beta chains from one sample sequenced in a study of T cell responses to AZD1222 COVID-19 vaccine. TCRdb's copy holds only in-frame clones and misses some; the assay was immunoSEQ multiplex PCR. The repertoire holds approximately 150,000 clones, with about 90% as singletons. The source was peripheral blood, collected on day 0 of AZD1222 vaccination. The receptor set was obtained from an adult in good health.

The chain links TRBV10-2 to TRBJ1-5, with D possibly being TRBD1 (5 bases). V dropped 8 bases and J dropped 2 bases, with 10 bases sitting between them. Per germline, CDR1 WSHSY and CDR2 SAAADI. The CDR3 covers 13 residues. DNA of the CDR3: TGCGCCAGCCAGGGTTTTCGCAATCAGCCCCAGCATTTT. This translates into CASQGFRNQPQHF.

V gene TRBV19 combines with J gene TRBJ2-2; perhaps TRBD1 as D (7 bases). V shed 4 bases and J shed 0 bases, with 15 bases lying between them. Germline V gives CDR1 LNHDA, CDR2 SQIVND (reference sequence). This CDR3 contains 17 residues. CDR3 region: CASSTTRGTANTGELFF. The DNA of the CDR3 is TGTGCCAGTAGTACGACTAGAGGGACAGCGAACACCGGGGAGCTGTTTTTT.

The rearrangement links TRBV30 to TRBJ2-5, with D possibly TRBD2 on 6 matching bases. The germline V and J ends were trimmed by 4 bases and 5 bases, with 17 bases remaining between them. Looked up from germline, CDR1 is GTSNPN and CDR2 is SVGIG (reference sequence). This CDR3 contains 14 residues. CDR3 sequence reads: CAWTQRGSGETQYF. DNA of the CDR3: TGTGCCTGGACCCAAAGGGGCAGCGGGGAGACCCAGTACTTC.

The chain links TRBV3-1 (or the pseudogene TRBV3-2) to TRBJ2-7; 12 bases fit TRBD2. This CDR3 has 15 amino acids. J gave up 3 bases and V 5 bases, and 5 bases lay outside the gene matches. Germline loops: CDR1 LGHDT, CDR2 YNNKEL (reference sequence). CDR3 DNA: TGTGCCAGCAGCACACTAGCGGGAGGAGACTACGAGCAGTACTTC. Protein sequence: CASSTLAGGDYEQYF.

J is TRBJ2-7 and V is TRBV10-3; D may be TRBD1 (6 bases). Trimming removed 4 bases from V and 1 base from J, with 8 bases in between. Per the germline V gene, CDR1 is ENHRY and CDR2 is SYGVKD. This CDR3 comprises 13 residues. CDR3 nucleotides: TGTGCCATCAGTGTACAGGGTTCCTACGAGCAGTACTTC. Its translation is CAISVQGSYEQYF.

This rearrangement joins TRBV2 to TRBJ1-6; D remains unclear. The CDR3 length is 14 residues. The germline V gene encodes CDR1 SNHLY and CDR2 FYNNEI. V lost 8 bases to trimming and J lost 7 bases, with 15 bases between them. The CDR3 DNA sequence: TGTGCCAGCGACCCCTACTCGAGGAATTCACCCCTCCACTTT. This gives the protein CASDPYSRNSPLHF.

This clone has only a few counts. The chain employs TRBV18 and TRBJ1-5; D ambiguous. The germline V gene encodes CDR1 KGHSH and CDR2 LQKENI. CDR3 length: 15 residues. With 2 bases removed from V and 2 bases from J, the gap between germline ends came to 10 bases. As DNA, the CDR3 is TGTGCCAGCTCACCATCCACATCTGGCAATCAGCCCCAGCATTTT. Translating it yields CASSPSTSGNQPQHF. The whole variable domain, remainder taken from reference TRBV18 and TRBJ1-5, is NAGVMQNPRHLVRRRGQEARLRCSPMKGHSHVYWYRQLPEEGLKFMVYLQKENIIDESGMPKERFSAEFPKEGPSILRIQQVVRGDSAAYFCASSPSTSGNQPQHFGDGTRLSIL.

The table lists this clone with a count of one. The CDR3 DNA reads TGTGCCAGCAGCTTAGGACCGCCGCAGGGCGGGAAAAACATTCAGTACTTC. Protein product: CASSLGPPQGGKNIQYF. The chain has TRBV11-2 and TRBJ2-4, with D perhaps TRBD1 or TRBD2 (5 bases each). Germline V lookup: CDR1 SGHAT, CDR2 FQNNGV. The CDR3 is 17 residues long. V gave up 1 base and J gave up 4 bases, with 17 bases separating them.

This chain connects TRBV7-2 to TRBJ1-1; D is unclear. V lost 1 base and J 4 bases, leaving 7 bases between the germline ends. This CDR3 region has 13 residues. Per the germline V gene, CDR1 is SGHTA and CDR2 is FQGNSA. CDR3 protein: CASSLDLVTEAFF. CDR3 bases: TGTGCCAGCAGCTTAGATTTGGTCACTGAAGCTTTCTTT.

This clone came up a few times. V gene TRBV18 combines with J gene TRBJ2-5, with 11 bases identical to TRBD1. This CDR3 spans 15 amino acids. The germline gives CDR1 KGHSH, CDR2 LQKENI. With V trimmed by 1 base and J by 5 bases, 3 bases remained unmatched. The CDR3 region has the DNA TGTGCCAGCTCACCACTAAGGGACAGGGGGGAGACCCAGTACTTC. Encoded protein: CASSPLRDRGETQYF.

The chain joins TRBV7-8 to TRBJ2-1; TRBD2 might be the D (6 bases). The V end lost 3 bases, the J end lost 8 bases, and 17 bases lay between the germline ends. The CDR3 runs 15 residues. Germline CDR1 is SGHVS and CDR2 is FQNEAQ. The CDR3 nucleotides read TGTGCCAGCAGCTTCAGGACTACCGCTGAGTATGAGCAGTTCTTC. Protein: CASSFRTTAEYEQFF.

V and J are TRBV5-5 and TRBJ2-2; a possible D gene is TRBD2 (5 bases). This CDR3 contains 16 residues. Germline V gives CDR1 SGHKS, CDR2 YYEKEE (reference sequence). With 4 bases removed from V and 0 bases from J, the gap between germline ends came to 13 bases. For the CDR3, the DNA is TGTGCCAGCAGCCCGGCGCGGGTAGCGAACACCGGGGAGCTGTTTTTT. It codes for CASSPARVANTGELFF.

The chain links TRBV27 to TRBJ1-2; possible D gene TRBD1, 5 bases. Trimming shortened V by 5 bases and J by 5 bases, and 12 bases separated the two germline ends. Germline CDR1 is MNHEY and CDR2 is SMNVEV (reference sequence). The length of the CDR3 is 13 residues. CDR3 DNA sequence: TGTGCCAGCAGTCCGGGAGGGGATTATGGCTACACCTTC. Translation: CASSPGGDYGYTF.

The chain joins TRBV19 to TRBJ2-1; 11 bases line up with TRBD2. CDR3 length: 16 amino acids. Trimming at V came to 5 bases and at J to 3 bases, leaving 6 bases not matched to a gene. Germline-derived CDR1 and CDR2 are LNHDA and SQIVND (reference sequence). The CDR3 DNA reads TGTGCCAGTAGTGGCCCCGGGACTAGCGGCTACAATGAGCAGTTCTTC. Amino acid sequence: CASSGPGTSGYNEQFF.

The CDR3 region has the DNA TGCGCCAGCAGCCAAGTTCAGGGTCCTAACTATGGCTACACCTTC. Its protein is CASSQVQGPNYGYTF. The rearrangement uses TRBV4-1 and TRBJ1-2; D is perhaps TRBD1 (5 bases). This CDR3 contains 15 residues. The V and J ends lost 1 base and 0 bases respectively, with 9 bases between them. Germline-derived CDR1 and CDR2 are MGHRA and YSYEKL.

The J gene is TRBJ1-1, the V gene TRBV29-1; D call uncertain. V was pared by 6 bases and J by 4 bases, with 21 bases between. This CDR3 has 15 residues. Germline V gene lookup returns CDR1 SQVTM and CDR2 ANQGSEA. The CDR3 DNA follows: TGCAGCGTCAAAGGGAGCCCCGACACAACCACTGAAGCTTTCTTT. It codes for CSVKGSPDTTTEAFF.

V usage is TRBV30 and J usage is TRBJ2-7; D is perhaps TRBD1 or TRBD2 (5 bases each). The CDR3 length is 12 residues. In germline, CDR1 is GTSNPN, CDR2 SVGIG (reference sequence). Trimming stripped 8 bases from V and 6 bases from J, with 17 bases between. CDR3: CAMGRGRFEQYF. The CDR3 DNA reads TGTGCCATGGGACGGGGCCGCTTCGAGCAGTACTTC.

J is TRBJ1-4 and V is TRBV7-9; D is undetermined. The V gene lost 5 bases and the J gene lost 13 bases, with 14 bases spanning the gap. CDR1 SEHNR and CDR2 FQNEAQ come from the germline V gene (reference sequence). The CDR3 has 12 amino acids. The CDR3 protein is CASSTHEAGLFF. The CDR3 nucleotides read TGTGCCAGCAGCACGCATGAGGCGGGACTGTTTTTT.

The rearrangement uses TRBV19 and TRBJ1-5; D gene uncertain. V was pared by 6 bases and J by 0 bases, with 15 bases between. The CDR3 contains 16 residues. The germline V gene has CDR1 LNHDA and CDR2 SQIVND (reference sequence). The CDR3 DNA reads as TGTGCCAGTAGCGGCCGACCAGGTTATAGCAATCAGCCCCAGCATTTT. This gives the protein CASSGRPGYSNQPQHF.

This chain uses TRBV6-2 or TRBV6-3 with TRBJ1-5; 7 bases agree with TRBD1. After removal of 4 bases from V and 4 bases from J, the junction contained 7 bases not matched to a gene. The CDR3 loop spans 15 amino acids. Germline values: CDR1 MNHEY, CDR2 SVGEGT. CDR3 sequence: CASSLDRNPNQPQHF. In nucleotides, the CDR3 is TGTGCCAGCAGTTTGGACAGGAACCCTAATCAGCCCCAGCATTTT.